This is a list of T cell receptor beta chains from one sample in a study of shared clonotypes between healthy human individuals. Sequencing used immunoSEQ multiplex PCR; TCRdb keeps in-frame clones, though not all of them. There are some 2.1 million clones in the sample; 93% occur only once, and approximately 1.6% lies in the top ten. The sequenced sample was naive CD8+ T cells from PBMCs. These receptors were taken from a man younger than 35 in good health. Some clones in this sample may be carry-over from other donors' samples. CDR3s include the opening cysteine and the closing phenylalanine or tryptophan. D genes are given only for firm matches. Clone sizes are given selectively: once, few, many, or a class where the clone is expanded.

CDR3 protein: CASRILGGRYTEAFF; CDR3 DNA: TGTGCCAGCAGGATTTTAGGGGGCAGGTACACTGAAGCTTTCTTT; D gene: TRBD1; V gene: TRBV4-2; J gene: TRBJ1-1; clone size: .
CDR3 protein: CASSRPGLAYEQYF; CDR3 DNA: TGTGCCAGCAGCCGACCGGGACTCGCCTACGAGCAGTACTTC; D gene: .; V gene: TRBV7-9; J gene: TRBJ2-7; clone size: once
CDR3 protein: CASSLSRGGPYNEQFF; CDR3 DNA: TGTGCCAGCAGTTTATCTAGGGGGGGCCCTTACAATGAGCAGTTCTTC; D gene: .; V gene: TRBV27; J gene: TRBJ2-1; clone size: .
CDR3 protein: CASNPRTSGSRYNEQFF; CDR3 DNA: TGTGCCAGCAATCCGAGGACTAGCGGGAGTAGGTACAATGAGCAGTTCTTC; D gene: TRBD2; V gene: TRBV28; J gene: TRBJ2-1; clone size: .
CDR3 protein: CASSETVYTEAFF; CDR3 DNA: TGTGCCAGCAGTGAAACTGTTTACACTGAAGCTTTCTTT; D gene: .; V gene: TRBV2; J gene: TRBJ1-1; clone size: .
CDR3 protein: CASSLTGYSTDTQYF; CDR3 DNA: TGTGCCAGCAGCCTAACAGGGTATAGCACAGATACGCAGTATTTT; D gene: .; V gene: TRBV9; J gene: TRBJ2-3; clone size: .
CDR3 protein: CASSLRDRRSTIYF; CDR3 DNA: TGTGCCAGCAGTCTCCGGGACAGGCGGTCTACCATATATTTT; D gene: TRBD1; V gene: TRBV28; J gene: TRBJ1-3; clone size: .
CDR3 protein: CASSITNTEAFF; CDR3 DNA: TGTGCCAGCAGCATCACAAACACTGAAGCTTTCTTT; D gene: .; V gene: TRBV5-6; J gene: TRBJ1-1; clone size: once
CDR3 protein: CASSFIMDGPGNTIYF; CDR3 DNA: TGTGCCAGCAGTTTCATAATGGATGGGCCTGGAAACACCATATATTTT; D gene: .; V gene: TRBV28; J gene: TRBJ1-3; clone size: .
CDR3 protein: CAISESILRSYNEQFF; CDR3 DNA: TGTGCCATCAGTGAGTCAATACTTCGCTCCTACAATGAGCAGTTCTTC; D gene: .; V gene: TRBV10-3; J gene: TRBJ2-1; clone size: .
CDR3 protein: CAASSGYGYTF; CDR3 DNA: TGTGCCGCTTCGAGTGGGTATGGCTACACCTTC; D gene: .; V gene: TRBV27; J gene: TRBJ1-2; clone size: .
CDR3 protein: CASSLTGLAGPSSGANVLTF; CDR3 DNA: TGTGCCAGCAGCTTAACTGGACTAGCGGGCCCCAGCTCTGGGGCCAACGTCCTGACTTTC; D gene: TRBD2; V gene: TRBV7-3; J gene: TRBJ2-6; clone size: .
CDR3 protein: CASSSTGGTEAFF; CDR3 DNA: TGCGCCAGCAGCTCGACAGGGGGGACTGAAGCTTTCTTT; D gene: TRBD1; V gene: TRBV5-1; J gene: TRBJ1-1; clone size: .
CDR3 protein: CASSEAGTGGWRDYEQYF; CDR3 DNA: TGTGCCAGCAGTGAAGCTGGCACGGGCGGCTGGCGGGACTACGAGCAGTACTTC; D gene: .; V gene: TRBV2; J gene: TRBJ2-7; clone size: .
CDR3 protein: CASSDRGAVHNEQFF; CDR3 DNA: TGTGCCAGCAGCGACCGTGGTGCGGTCCACAATGAGCAGTTCTTC; D gene: .; V gene: TRBV9; J gene: TRBJ2-1; clone size: .
CDR3 protein: CASSLAEARTGNTIYF; CDR3 DNA: TGTGCCAGCAGCTTAGCGGAGGCGAGGACTGGAAACACCATATATTTT; D gene: .; V gene: TRBV7-8; J gene: TRBJ1-3; clone size: .
CDR3 protein: CASSSGYSQPQHF; CDR3 DNA: TGTGCCAGCAGTTCAGGATATAGCCAGCCCCAGCATTTT; D gene: .; V gene: TRBV28; J gene: TRBJ1-5; clone size: once